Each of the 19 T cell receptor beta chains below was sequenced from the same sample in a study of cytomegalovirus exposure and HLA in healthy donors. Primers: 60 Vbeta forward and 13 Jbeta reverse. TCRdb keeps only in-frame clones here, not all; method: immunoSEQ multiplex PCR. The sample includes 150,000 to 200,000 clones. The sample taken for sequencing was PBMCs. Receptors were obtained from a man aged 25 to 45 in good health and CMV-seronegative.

CDR3 region: CAWRGEAVEAQYF. DNA for the CDR3: TGTGCCTGGAGGGGGGAGGCCGTCGAGGCCCAGTACTTC. V gene TRBV30 combines with J gene TRBJ2-5, with D perhaps TRBD2 (6 bases). CDR3 length: 13 amino acids. Trimming took off 3 bases at V and 9 bases at J, with 17 bases between the two ends. Germline assignment: CDR1 GTSNPN and CDR2 SVGIG (reference sequence).

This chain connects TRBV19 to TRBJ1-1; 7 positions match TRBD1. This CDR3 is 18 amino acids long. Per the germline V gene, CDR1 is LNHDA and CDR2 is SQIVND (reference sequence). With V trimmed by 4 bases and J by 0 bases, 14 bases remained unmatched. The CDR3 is CASSKSLRDRLMNTEAFF. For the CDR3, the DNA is TGTGCCAGTAGTAAATCCCTCCGGGACAGACTGATGAACACTGAAGCTTTCTTT.

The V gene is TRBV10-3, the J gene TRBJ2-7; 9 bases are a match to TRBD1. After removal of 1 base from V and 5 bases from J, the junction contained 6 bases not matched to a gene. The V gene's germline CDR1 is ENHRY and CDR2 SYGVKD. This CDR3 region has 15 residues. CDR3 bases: TGTGCCATCAGTGAGTACCCGGGACAGGGCCACGAGCAGTACTTC. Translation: CAISEYPGQGHEQYF.

The CDR3 loop is CASSQEHSGVKNIQYF. In DNA, the CDR3 is TGTGCCAGCAGCCAAGAGCATAGCGGGGTTAAAAACATTCAGTACTTC. The chain couples TRBV7-2 to TRBJ2-4; 8 nucleotides agree with TRBD2. Germline loops: CDR1 SGHTA, CDR2 FQGNSA. CDR3 length equals 16 residues. V was clipped by 5 bases and J by 4 bases; unmatched bases: 10.

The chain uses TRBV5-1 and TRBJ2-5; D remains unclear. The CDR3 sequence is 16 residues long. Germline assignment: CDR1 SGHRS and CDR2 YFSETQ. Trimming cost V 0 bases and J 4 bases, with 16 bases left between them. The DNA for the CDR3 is TGCGCCAGCAGCTTGGCCACTACTTCGGATATAGAGACCCAGTACTTC. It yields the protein CASSLATTSDIETQYF.

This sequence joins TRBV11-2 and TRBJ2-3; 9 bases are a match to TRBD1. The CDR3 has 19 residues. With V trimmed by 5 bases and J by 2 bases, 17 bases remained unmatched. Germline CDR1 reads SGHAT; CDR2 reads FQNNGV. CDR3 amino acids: CASSQFPGQGVYFTDTQYF. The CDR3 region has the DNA TGTGCCAGCAGCCAATTCCCGGGACAGGGCGTATACTTCACAGATACGCAGTATTTT.

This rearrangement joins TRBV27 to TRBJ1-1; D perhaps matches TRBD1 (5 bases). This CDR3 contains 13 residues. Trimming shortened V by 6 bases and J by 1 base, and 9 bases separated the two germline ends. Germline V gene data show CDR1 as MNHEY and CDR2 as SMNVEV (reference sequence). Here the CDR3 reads CASRSTANTEAFF. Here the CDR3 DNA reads TGTGCCAGCAGGTCGACAGCGAACACTGAAGCTTTCTTT.

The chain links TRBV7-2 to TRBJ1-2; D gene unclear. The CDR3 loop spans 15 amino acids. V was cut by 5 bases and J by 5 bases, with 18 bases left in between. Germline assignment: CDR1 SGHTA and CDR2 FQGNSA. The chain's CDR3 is CASSLTDGMLYGYTF. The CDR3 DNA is TGTGCCAGCAGCCTAACGGACGGGATGCTATATGGCTACACCTTC.

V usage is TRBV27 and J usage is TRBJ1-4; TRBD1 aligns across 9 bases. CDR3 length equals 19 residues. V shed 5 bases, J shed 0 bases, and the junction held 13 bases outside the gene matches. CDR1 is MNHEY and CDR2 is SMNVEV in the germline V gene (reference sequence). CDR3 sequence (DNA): TGTGCCAGCAGTACCAGAACAGGGGGCGATCCCGCAACTAATGAAAAACTGTTTTTT. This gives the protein CASSTRTGGDPATNEKLFF. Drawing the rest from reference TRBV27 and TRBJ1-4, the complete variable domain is EAQVTQNPRYLITVTGKKLTVTCSQNMNHEYMSWYRQDPGLGLRQIYYSMNVEVTDKGDVPEGYKVSRKEKRNFPLILESPSPNQTSLYFCASSTRTGGDPATNEKLFFGSGTQLSVL.

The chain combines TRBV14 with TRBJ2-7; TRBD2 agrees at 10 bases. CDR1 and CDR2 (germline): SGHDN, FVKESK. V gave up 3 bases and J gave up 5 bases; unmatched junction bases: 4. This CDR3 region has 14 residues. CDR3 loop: CASSQWTSGDEQYF. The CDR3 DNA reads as TGTGCCAGCAGCCAGTGGACTAGCGGAGACGAGCAGTACTTC.

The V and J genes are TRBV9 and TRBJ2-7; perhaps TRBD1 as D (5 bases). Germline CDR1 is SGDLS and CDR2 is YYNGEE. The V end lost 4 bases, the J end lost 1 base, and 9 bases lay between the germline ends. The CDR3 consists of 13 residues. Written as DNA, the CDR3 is TGTGCCAGCAGCTGGGGCCCTTCCTACGAGCAGTACTTC. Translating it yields CASSWGPSYEQYF.

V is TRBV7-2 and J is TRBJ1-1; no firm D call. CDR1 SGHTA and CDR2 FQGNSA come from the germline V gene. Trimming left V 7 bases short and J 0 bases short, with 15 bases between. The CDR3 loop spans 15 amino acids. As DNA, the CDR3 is TGTGCCAGCAAAGAAGCCGCGGGAATGAACACTGAAGCTTTCTTT. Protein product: CASKEAAGMNTEAFF.

DNA for the CDR3: TGCGCCAGCAGCCTCGAAGGGACAGGGTTGGGGAACACTGAAGCTTTCTTT. Translating it yields CASSLEGTGLGNTEAFF. This sequence joins TRBV4-1 and TRBJ1-1; TRBD1 aligns across 9 bases. The trim removed 4 bases at V and 1 base at J, leaving 10 bases unmatched. CDR1 and CDR2 from the germline V gene are MGHRA and YSYEKL. The CDR3 loop spans 17 amino acids.

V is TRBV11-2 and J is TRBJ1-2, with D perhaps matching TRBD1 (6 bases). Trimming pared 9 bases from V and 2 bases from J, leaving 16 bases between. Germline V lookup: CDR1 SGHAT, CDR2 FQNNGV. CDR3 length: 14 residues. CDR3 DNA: TGTGCCAGTACACCCGGACAGCTCAACTATGGCTACACCTTC. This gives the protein CASTPGQLNYGYTF.

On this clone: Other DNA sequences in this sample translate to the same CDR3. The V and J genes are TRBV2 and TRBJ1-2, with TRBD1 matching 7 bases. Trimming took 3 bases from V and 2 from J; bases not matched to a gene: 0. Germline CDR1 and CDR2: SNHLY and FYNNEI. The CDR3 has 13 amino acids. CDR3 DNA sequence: TGTGCCAGCAGTGAGACAGGGAACTATGGCTACACCTTC. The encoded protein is CASSETGNYGYTF.

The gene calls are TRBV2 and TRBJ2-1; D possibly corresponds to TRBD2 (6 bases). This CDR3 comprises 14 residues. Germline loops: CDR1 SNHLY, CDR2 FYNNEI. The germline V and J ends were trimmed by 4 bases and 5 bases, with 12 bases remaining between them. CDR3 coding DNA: TGTGCCAGCAGTGCGGAGCGGGTTAACAATGAGCAGTTCTTC. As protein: CASSAERVNNEQFF. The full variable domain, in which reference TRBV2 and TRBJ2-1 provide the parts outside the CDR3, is EPEVTQTPSHQVTQMGQEVILRCVPISNHLYFYWYRQILGQKVEFLVSFYNNEISEKSEIFDDQFSVERPDGSNFTLKIRSTKLEDSAMYFCASSAERVNNEQFFGPGTRLTVL.

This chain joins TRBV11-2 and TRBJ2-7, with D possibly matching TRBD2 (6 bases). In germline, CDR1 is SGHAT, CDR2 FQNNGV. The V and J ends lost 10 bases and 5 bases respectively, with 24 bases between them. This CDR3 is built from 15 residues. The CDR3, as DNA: TGTGCCACCACACATTACCGGGAGAAAACCCACGAGCAGTACTTC. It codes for CATTHYREKTHEQYF.

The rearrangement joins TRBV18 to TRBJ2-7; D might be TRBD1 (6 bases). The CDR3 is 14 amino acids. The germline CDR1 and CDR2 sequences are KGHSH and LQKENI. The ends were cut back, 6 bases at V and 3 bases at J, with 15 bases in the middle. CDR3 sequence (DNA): TGTGCCAGCTCTCCGGCACAGGGCTACTACGAGCAGTACTTC. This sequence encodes CASSPAQGYYEQYF.

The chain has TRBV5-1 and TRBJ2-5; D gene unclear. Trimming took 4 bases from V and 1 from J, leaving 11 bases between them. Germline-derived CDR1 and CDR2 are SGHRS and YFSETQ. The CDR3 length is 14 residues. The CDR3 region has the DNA TGCGCCAGCAGCCCCATGACTCGCCAAGAGACCCAGTACTTC. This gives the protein CASSPMTRQETQYF.